One sample yielded the 22 T cell receptor beta chains listed below, sequenced in a study of T cells after yellow fever vaccination. TCRdb fed the 5' RACE reads into MiXCR, producing one record per CDR3 protein. Of hundreds of thousands of distinct CDR3 sequences in the sample, around 20% were seen once. The sequencing used PBMCs, collected before the yellow fever booster vaccination. The origin of the receptors is a man aged 18-30 years who received the YFV17D yellow fever vaccine.

This chain joins TRBV15 and TRBJ2-1; the D gene is possibly TRBD2 (6 bases). Trimming took 11 bases from V and 4 from J, leaving 15 bases between them. The CDR3 consists of 13 residues. Germline CDR1 LNHNV, CDR2 YYDKDF (reference sequence). The CDR3 region is CAASLGTYNEQFF. The CDR3 DNA follows: TGTGCCGCGAGCCTGGGGACTTACAATGAGCAGTTCTTC.

In this sample, this clonotype turned up a few times. The chain recombines TRBV7-3 with TRBJ2-1; tentatively, D is TRBD2 (5 bases). CDR1 is SGHTA and CDR2 is FQGTGA in the germline V gene. Trimming removed 3 bases at V and 0 bases at J, with 9 bases between. CDR3 length equals 15 residues. The CDR3 DNA reads as TGTGCCAGCAGCTTGGAGGCGGCCTCCTACAATGAGCAGTTCTTC. As protein: CASSLEAASYNEQFF.

The chain couples TRBV7-9 to TRBJ1-3; D unclear. CDR3 length: 17 residues. Per the germline V gene, CDR1 is SEHNR and CDR2 is FQNEAQ (reference sequence). V gave up 5 bases and J gave up 4 bases, with 21 bases separating them. DNA for the CDR3: TGTGCCAGCAGCCCCCTCCTCCTTCAGGAGGAGGGAAACACCATATATTTT. This translates into CASSPLLLQEEGNTIYF.

The sample holds a few counts of this clonotype. V gene TRBV9 combines with J gene TRBJ2-7; 10 bases agree with TRBD1. This CDR3 contains 15 residues. Germline trimming cut 4 bases from V and 5 bases from J; bases unmatched to any gene: 9. Germline V gene lookup returns CDR1 SGDLS and CDR2 YYNGEE. The CDR3 DNA is TGTGCCAGCAGCACCGGGGGGACAGGGGTAAACGAGCAGTACTTC. Translation: CASSTGGTGVNEQYF. Combining the CDR3 with reference TRBV9 and TRBJ2-7 gives the whole variable domain DSGVTQTPKHLITATGQRVTLRCSPRSGDLSVYWYQQSLDQGLQFLIQYYNGEERAKGNILERFSAQQFPDLHSELNLSSLELGDSALYFCASSTGGTGVNEQYFGPGTRLTVT.

This clonotype was picked up a small number of times. The rearrangement links TRBV20-1 to TRBJ2-3, with D tentatively TRBD1 or TRBD2 (5 bases each). This CDR3 spans 15 amino acids. V was cut by 0 bases and J by 3 bases, with 13 bases left in between. Germline lookup yields CDR1 DFQATT and CDR2 SNEGSKA (reference sequence). CDR3 region: CSARDPGTSTDTQYF. CDR3 nucleotide sequence: TGCAGTGCTAGAGATCCCGGGACCTCGACAGATACGCAGTATTTT.

This clonotype was seen a handful of times. V is TRBV28 and J is TRBJ1-1; 9 bases are shared with TRBD1. CDR1 is MDHEN, CDR2 SYDVKM, per germline. This CDR3 is 14 amino acids long. J was trimmed by 4 bases and V by 5 bases; bases with no gene match: 5. This CDR3 reads CASSPGQGRTEAFF. CDR3 in DNA: TGTGCCAGCAGTCCGGGACAGGGCCGCACTGAAGCTTTCTTT.

The chain joins TRBV4-1 to TRBJ2-3; 8 positions match TRBD2. In germline, CDR1 is MGHRA, CDR2 YSYEKL. J was trimmed by 0 bases and V by 3 bases; bases with no gene match: 8. The CDR3 contains 17 residues. As DNA, the CDR3 is TGCGCCAGCAGCCATCCTACTCGGGGGGGGAGCACAGATACGCAGTATTTT. Its translation is CASSHPTRGGSTDTQYF.

The V and J genes are TRBV20-1 and TRBJ2-7; 9 nucleotides match TRBD2. This CDR3 has 14 residues. Germline V gives CDR1 DFQATT, CDR2 SNEGSKA (reference sequence). The trim removed 6 bases at V and 2 bases at J, leaving 8 bases unmatched. CDR3 DNA sequence: TGCAGTGCGCGGGGACTAGCCTCCACCTACGAGCAGTACTTC. It codes for CSARGLASTYEQYF.

This clonotype was observed a handful of times. V and J are TRBV7-9 and TRBJ1-1; no clear D. The CDR3 totals 13 residues. Germline-derived CDR1 and CDR2 are SEHNR and FQNEAQ (reference sequence). V lost 3 bases and J 6 bases, leaving 11 bases between the germline ends. The CDR3 loop is CASSLRVTAEAFF. DNA of the CDR3: TGTGCCAGCAGCTTGAGGGTCACGGCTGAAGCTTTCTTT.

This clonotype was recorded at least ten times. The chain carries TRBV20-1 and TRBJ2-7; D gene ambiguous. CDR1 and CDR2 (germline): DFQATT, SNEGSKA (reference sequence). The CDR3 contains 14 residues. V was cut by 3 bases and J by 6 bases, with 18 bases left in between. The CDR3 here is CSARVPGVAREQYF. CDR3 DNA: TGCAGTGCTAGGGTTCCCGGTGTGGCCCGCGAGCAGTACTTC.

This clonotype was detected many times. The chain employs TRBV20-1 and TRBJ1-4, with TRBD1 matching 9 bases. CDR3 size: 15 residues. Looked up from germline, CDR1 is DFQATT and CDR2 is SNEGSKA (reference sequence). V lost 5 bases and J lost 0; bases outside the gene matches: 4. The CDR3 is CSAGQGTSTNEKLFF. CDR3 DNA sequence: TGCAGTGCTGGACAGGGGACCTCAACTAATGAAAAACTGTTTTTT.

This clonotype appeared a few times. The chain employs TRBV7-2 and TRBJ2-5, with D tentatively TRBD2 (6 bases). With 5 bases removed from V and 5 bases from J, the gap between germline ends came to 15 bases. Germline assignment: CDR1 SGHTA and CDR2 FQGNSA. The CDR3 consists of 14 residues. CDR3 region: CASSNSGSRETQYF. CDR3 nucleotide sequence: TGTGCCAGCAGCAATAGCGGTTCCCGGGAGACCCAGTACTTC.

This chain uses TRBV2 with TRBJ1-1; possible D gene TRBD1, 6 bases. CDR1 is SNHLY, CDR2 FYNNEI, per germline. Trimming removed 3 bases from V and 4 bases from J, with 9 bases in between. The CDR3 is 13 amino acids. CDR3 sequence: CASSDQGITEAFF. CDR3 DNA sequence: TGTGCCAGCAGTGACCAGGGGATCACTGAAGCTTTCTTT.

This clonotype was observed a handful of times. This chain links TRBV6-5 with TRBJ2-5, with 13 bases matching TRBD2. The germline V gene has CDR1 MNHEY and CDR2 SVGAGI. J gave up 5 bases and V 6 bases, and 6 bases lay outside the gene matches. The CDR3 spans 15 residues. CDR3 region: CASSPGLAGMETQYF. In DNA, the CDR3 is TGTGCCAGCAGCCCGGGACTAGCGGGGATGGAGACCCAGTACTTC.

The chain is built from TRBV2 and TRBJ1-2; 7 bases fit TRBD1. V was clipped by 3 bases and J by 2 bases; unmatched bases: 3. Germline V lookup: CDR1 SNHLY, CDR2 FYNNEI. The CDR3 sequence is 14 residues long. CDR3 region: CASSETGRNYGYTF. CDR3 DNA sequence: TGTGCCAGCAGTGAGACAGGGCGAAACTATGGCTACACCTTC.

CDR3 residues: CASSPRPTSSDTQYF. As DNA, the CDR3 is TGTGCCAGCAGCCCCCGTCCGACGTCGTCAGATACGCAGTATTTT. The chain employs TRBV7-9 and TRBJ2-3; D remains unclear. Germline-derived CDR1 and CDR2 are SEHNR and FQNEAQ (reference sequence). The length of the CDR3 is 15 residues. Trimming left V 5 bases short and J 4 bases short, with 16 bases between. Variable domain in full (rest from reference TRBV7-9 and TRBJ2-3): DTGVSQNPRHKITKRGQNVTFRCDPISEHNRLYWYRQTLGQGPEFLTYFQNEAQLEKSRLLSDRFSAERPKGSFSTLEIQRTEQGDSAMYLCASSPRPTSSDTQYFGPGTRLTVL.

This clonotype came up a few times. V is TRBV6-6 and J is TRBJ2-3, with 12 bases lining up with TRBD1. This CDR3 is 22 amino acids long. Per germline, CDR1 MNHNY and CDR2 SVGAGI (reference sequence). V lost 2 bases, J lost 0 bases, and 18 bases stayed unmatched. CDR3 in DNA: TGTGCCAGCAGTTACCCTCGGACGGGACAGGGGGCCGCCCATCAAAGCACAGATACGCAGTATTTT. This codes for CASSYPRTGQGAAHQSTDTQYF.

This clonotype was picked up a small number of times. V gene TRBV18 combines with J gene TRBJ2-7, with TRBD2 identical over 8 bases. CDR1 KGHSH and CDR2 LQKENI come from the germline V gene. With 3 bases clipped from V and 2 bases from J, the junction kept 9 bases outside the gene matches. The CDR3 covers 16 residues. The CDR3 DNA reads as TGTGCCAGCTCACCTAGTACGGGGGGGCAACCCTACGAGCAGTACTTC. It yields the protein CASSPSTGGQPYEQYF. Variable domain in full (rest from reference TRBV18 and TRBJ2-7): NAGVMQNPRHLVRRRGQEARLRCSPMKGHSHVYWYRQLPEEGLKFMVYLQKENIIDESGMPKERFSAEFPKEGPSILRIQQVVRGDSAAYFCASSPSTGGQPYEQYFGPGTRLTVT.

This clonotype was counted between two and nine times. This chain joins TRBV2 and TRBJ2-1, with D perhaps TRBD1 (5 bases). CDR3 length: 12 amino acids. V was trimmed by 4 bases and J by 15 bases, leaving 16 bases between them. Germline CDR1 is SNHLY and CDR2 is FYNNEI. This CDR3 is CASSGRDRIGFF. DNA of the CDR3: TGTGCCAGCAGTGGCAGGGATCGGATAGGGTTCTTC.

This clonotype was seen a handful of times. The V call is TRBV11-2, the J call TRBJ2-7; no firm D call. V lost 5 bases, J lost 0 bases, and 8 bases lay in between. The CDR3 runs 13 residues. Germline V gene data show CDR1 as SGHAT and CDR2 as FQNNGV. CDR3 DNA: TGTGCCAGCAGCCCGGAACTCTCCTACGAGCAGTACTTC. This sequence encodes CASSPELSYEQYF. Combining the CDR3 with reference TRBV11-2 and TRBJ2-7 gives the whole variable domain EAGVAQSPRYKIIEKRQSVAFWCNPISGHATLYWYQQILGQGPKLLIQFQNNGVVDDSQLPKDRFSAERLKGVDSTLKIQPAKLEDSAVYLCASSPELSYEQYFGPGTRLTVT.

In its sample, this clonotype was seen a few times. The chain has TRBV4-3 and TRBJ2-1; TRBD1 matches 9 bases. Germline V lookup: CDR1 LGHNA, CDR2 YSLEER. Unmatched junction bases numbered 1, after V lost 0 bases and J lost 4 bases. CDR3 length: 15 amino acids. The CDR3 DNA reads TGCGCCAGCAGCCAAGAGGGGACAGGGTACAATGAGCAGTTCTTC. Amino acid sequence: CASSQEGTGYNEQFF.

This clonotype was counted a few times. The chain employs TRBV6-5 and TRBJ2-7, with a tentative D call TRBD1 (5 bases). Per germline, CDR1 MNHEY and CDR2 SVGAGI. The CDR3 is 14 residues long. Between the trimmed V and J ends, which lost 2 bases and 2 bases, there was a span of 10 bases. The CDR3 DNA reads as TGTGCCAGCAGTTACGGGCAGGGTCCCTACGAGCAGTACTTC. Translated, it gives CASSYGQGPYEQYF.